The next 16 T cell receptor beta chains were all read from a single sample in a study of Ad26.COV2.S vaccination and SARS-CoV-2 variants. Clones were sequenced by immunoSEQ multiplex PCR, and TCRdb holds only the in-frame ones, with some missing. The sample holds some 500,000 clones, approximately 92% seen once. Treatment specified: roughly 18 received Ad26.COV2.S at low or high dose, single or two shots; five or six received placebo; per-sample allocation not given. The study sampled participants on day 63 after the first vaccine or placebo injection. The source material was peripheral blood, sampled in a trial of Ad26.COV2.S vaccine versus placebo. These receptor sequences come from a person aged 18-65 years who received the Ad26.COV2.S COVID-19 vaccine or a placebo.

This rearrangement joins TRBV4-2 to TRBJ2-5, with a weak D call TRBD2 (6 bases). The CDR3 runs 16 residues. From germline, CDR1 is LGHNA and CDR2 YNFKEQ. V lost 2 bases and J 2 bases, leaving 15 bases between the germline ends. In nucleotides, the CDR3 is TGTGCCAGCAGCCAAAGTAATAGCGGTACTCAAGAGACCCAGTACTTC. It yields the protein CASSQSNSGTQETQYF.

The chain joins TRBV2 to TRBJ1-2; D ambiguous. Germline CDR1 SNHLY, CDR2 FYNNEI. The CDR3 sequence is 11 residues long. Deletions cut 5 bases from V and 7 bases from J, with 8 bases between. CDR3: CASSSGVGYTF. In DNA form, the CDR3 reads TGTGCCAGCAGTAGCGGAGTTGGCTACACCTTC.

The J gene is TRBJ1-4, the V gene TRBV11-1; D not resolved. V was cut by 4 bases and J by 4 bases, with 13 bases left in between. Germline CDR1 SGHAT, CDR2 FQDESV (reference sequence). The CDR3 covers 15 residues. CDR3 nucleotides: TGTGCCAGCAGCTCCTCGGGCAGGAATAATGAAAAACTGTTTTTT. This sequence encodes CASSSSGRNNEKLFF. Full variable domain (missing parts from reference TRBV11-1 and TRBJ1-4): EAEVAQSPRYKITEKSQAVAFWCDPISGHATLYWYRQILGQGPELLVQFQDESVVDDSQLPKDRFSAERLKGVDSTLKIQPAELGDSAMYLCASSSSGRNNEKLFFGSGTQLSVL.

This clone has just one count. The chain couples TRBV15 to TRBJ1-2; 7 positions match TRBD1. The CDR3 has 15 amino acids. V lost 0 bases, J lost 6 bases, and 7 bases stayed unmatched. Germline-derived CDR1 and CDR2 are LNHNV and YYDKDF (reference sequence). The CDR3 coding sequence is TGTGCCACCAGCAGAGACTCGACAGGGTACGATGGCTACACCTTC. Translating gives CATSRDSTGYDGYTF.

The rearrangement joins TRBV2 to TRBJ1-4, with 10 bases fitting TRBD1. From germline, CDR1 is SNHLY and CDR2 FYNNEI. The CDR3 spans 15 residues. The V gene end was trimmed by 6 bases and the J gene end by 10 bases; junction bases not matched to a gene: 11. The CDR3 loop is CASSGSDRGRVKLFF. Here the CDR3 DNA reads TGTGCCAGCAGCGGATCGGACAGGGGGAGAGTAAAACTGTTTTTT.

The chain joins TRBV4-3 to TRBJ2-7, with 8 nucleotides matching TRBD2. The CDR3 loop spans 15 amino acids. V lost 6 bases to trimming and J lost 2 bases; unmatched junction nucleotides: 9. CDR1 is LGHNA, CDR2 YSLEER, per germline. The CDR3 DNA reads TGCGCCAGCAGTCGCTATCGGGGGGGCCCCTACGAGCAGTACTTC. As protein: CASSRYRGGPYEQYF.

The rearrangement links TRBV18 to TRBJ2-7, with 7 bases fitting TRBD1. Germline V gene sequence: CDR1 KGHSH, CDR2 LQKENI. J lost 5 bases, V lost 0 bases, and 4 bases had no gene match. The CDR3 covers 14 residues. The CDR3, as DNA: TGTGCCAGCTCACCACCAACAGGGGTCGACGAGCAGTACTTC. This translates into CASSPPTGVDEQYF.

This chain uses TRBV24-1 with TRBJ2-2; 8 nucleotides match TRBD1. Germline trimming cut 4 bases from V and 6 bases from J; bases unmatched to any gene: 9. The CDR3 runs 16 residues. In germline, CDR1 is KGHDR, CDR2 SFDVKD. The CDR3 sequence: CATSDHPDRAAGELFF. CDR3 DNA: TGTGCCACCAGTGACCACCCGGACAGGGCGGCCGGGGAGCTGTTTTTT.

The DNA of the CDR3 is TGTGCCAGCGGGAAAACAGGGACAACTAATGAAAAACTGTTTTTT. Translated: CASGKTGTTNEKLFF. J is TRBJ1-4 and V is TRBV6-5, with D maybe TRBD1 (6 bases). This CDR3 spans 15 amino acids. Trimming took 8 bases from V and 0 from J, leaving 13 bases between them. CDR1 is MNHEY, CDR2 SVGAGI, per germline.

The chain recombines TRBV29-1 with TRBJ2-6, with 7 bases matching TRBD1. The CDR3 has 16 amino acids. With V trimmed by 7 bases and J by 0 bases, 9 bases remained unmatched. Germline lookup yields CDR1 SQVTM and CDR2 ANQGSEA. The CDR3 loop reads CSALDRAASGANVLTF. In DNA form, the CDR3 reads TGCAGCGCCCTCGACAGGGCCGCCTCTGGGGCCAACGTCCTGACTTTC.

This chain connects TRBV18 to TRBJ1-2, with D perhaps matching TRBD1 (6 bases). Germline CDR1 KGHSH, CDR2 LQKENI. Trimming took off 0 bases at V and 3 bases at J, with 11 bases between the two ends. The CDR3 contains 15 residues. The CDR3 DNA reads TGTGCCAGCTCACCACCGGGGGCATGGGACTATGGCTACACCTTC. Protein sequence: CASSPPGAWDYGYTF.

The chain combines TRBV6-1 with TRBJ2-2, with D possibly matching TRBD2 (6 bases). V gave up 2 bases and J gave up 7 bases, with 14 bases separating them. There are 15 residues in the CDR3. Germline V gene lookup returns CDR1 MNHNS and CDR2 SASEGT. The CDR3 spells CASSEYTGVSGELFF. The CDR3 DNA reads TGTGCCAGCAGTGAATACACGGGAGTCAGCGGGGAGCTGTTTTTT.

CDR3 amino acids: CATRTASQPQHF. The DNA of the CDR3 is TGTGCCACCCGGACAGCTTCCCAGCCCCAGCATTTT. The chain couples TRBV10-3 to TRBJ1-5; a weak D match, TRBD1 (6 bases). The CDR3 is made up of 12 amino acids. The germline V gene has CDR1 ENHRY and CDR2 SYGVKD. Trimming removed 10 bases from V and 7 bases from J, with 14 bases in between.

This rearrangement joins TRBV19 to TRBJ2-7; 7 bases align to TRBD1. The V segment lost 6 bases and the J segment 5 bases; nucleotides outside the gene matches: 13. This CDR3 is built from 15 residues. Germline CDR1 and CDR2: LNHDA and SQIVND (reference sequence). The CDR3 sequence is CASRDRSLLDDEQYF. CDR3 nucleotide sequence: TGTGCCAGTAGGGACAGGAGCCTCCTAGATGACGAGCAGTACTTC. Together with reference TRBV19 and TRBJ2-7, the CDR3 gives the full variable domain: DGGITQSPKYLFRKEGQNVTLSCEQNLNHDAMYWYRQDPGQGLRLIYYSQIVNDFQKGDIAEGYSVSREKKESFPLTVTSAQKNPTAFYLCASRDRSLLDDEQYFGPGTRLTVT.

The sample holds a few counts of this clone. This rearrangement joins TRBV10-3 to TRBJ1-4; 7 nucleotides align to TRBD1. Germline V lookup: CDR1 ENHRY, CDR2 SYGVKD. The CDR3 sequence is 15 residues long. Trimming at V came to 3 bases and at J to 3 bases, leaving 4 bases not matched to a gene. The CDR3 loop reads CAISEQGSPNEKLFF. The CDR3 nucleotides are TGTGCCATCAGTGAACAGGGGTCCCCTAATGAAAAACTGTTTTTT.

The chain links TRBV6-2 or TRBV6-3 to TRBJ2-3; D gene unclear. Trimming cost V 2 bases and J 1 base, with 4 bases left between them. The germline CDR1 and CDR2 sequences are MNHEY and SVGEGT. This CDR3 has 13 residues. CDR3 DNA: TGTGCCAGCAGTTACCCGGGCACAGATACGCAGTATTTT. Translating it yields CASSYPGTDTQYF.